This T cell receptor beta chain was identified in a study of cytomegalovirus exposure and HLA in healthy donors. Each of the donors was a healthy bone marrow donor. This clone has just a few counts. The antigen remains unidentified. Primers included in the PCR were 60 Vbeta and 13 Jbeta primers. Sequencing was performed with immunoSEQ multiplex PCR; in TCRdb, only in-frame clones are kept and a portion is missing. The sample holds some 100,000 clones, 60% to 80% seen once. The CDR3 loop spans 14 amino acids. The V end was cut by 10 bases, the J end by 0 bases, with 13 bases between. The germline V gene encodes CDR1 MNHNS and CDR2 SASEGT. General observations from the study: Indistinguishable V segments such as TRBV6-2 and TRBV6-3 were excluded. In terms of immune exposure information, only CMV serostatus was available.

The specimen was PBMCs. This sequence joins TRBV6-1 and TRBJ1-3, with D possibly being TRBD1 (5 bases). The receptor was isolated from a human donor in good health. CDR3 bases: TGTGCCACTGCTCGGGACTTCTCTGGAAACACCATATATTTT. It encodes CATARDFSGNTIYF.